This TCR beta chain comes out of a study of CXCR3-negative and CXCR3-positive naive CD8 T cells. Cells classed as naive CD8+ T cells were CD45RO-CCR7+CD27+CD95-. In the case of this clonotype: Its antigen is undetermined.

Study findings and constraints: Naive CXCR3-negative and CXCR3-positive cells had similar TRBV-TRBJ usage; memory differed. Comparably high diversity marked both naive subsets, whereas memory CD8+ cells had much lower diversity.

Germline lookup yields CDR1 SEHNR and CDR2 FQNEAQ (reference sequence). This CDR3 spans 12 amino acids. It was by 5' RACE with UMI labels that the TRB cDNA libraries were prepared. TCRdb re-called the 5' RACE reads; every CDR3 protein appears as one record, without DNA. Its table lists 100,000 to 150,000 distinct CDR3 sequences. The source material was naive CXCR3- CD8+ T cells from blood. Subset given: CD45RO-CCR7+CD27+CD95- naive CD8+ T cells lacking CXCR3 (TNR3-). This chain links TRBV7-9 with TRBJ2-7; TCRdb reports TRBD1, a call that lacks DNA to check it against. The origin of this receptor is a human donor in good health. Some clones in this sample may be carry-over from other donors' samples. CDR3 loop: CASSLWGRGQYF.